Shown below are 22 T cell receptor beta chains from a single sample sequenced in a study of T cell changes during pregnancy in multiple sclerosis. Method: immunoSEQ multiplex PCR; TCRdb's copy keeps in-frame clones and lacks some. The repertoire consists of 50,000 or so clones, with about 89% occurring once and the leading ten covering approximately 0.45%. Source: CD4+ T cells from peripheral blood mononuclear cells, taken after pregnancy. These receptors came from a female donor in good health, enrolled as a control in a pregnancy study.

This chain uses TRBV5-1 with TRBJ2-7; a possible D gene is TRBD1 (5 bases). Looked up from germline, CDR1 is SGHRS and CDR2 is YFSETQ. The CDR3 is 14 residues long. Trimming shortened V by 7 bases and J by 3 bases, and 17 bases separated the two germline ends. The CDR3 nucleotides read TGCGCCAGCCACGAGAGGACAATCAACTACGAGCAGTACTTC. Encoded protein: CASHERTINYEQYF.

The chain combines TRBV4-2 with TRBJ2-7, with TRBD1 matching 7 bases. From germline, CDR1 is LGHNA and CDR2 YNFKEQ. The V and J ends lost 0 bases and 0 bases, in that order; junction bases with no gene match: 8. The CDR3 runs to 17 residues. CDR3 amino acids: CASSQDRDSRSSYEQYF. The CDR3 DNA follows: TGTGCCAGCAGCCAAGACCGGGACAGCAGGAGCTCCTACGAGCAGTACTTC.

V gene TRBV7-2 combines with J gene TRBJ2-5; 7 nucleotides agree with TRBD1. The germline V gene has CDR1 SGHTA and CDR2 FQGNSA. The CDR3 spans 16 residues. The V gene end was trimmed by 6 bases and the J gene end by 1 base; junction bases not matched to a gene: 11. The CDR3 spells CASSPYSDRAQETQYF. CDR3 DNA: TGTGCCAGCAGTCCATATTCCGACAGGGCCCAAGAGACCCAGTACTTC.

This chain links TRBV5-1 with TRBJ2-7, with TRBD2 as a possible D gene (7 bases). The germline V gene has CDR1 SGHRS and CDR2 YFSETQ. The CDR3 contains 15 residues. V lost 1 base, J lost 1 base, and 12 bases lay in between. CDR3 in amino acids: CASSLPRGQSYEQYF. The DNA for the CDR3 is TGCGCCAGCAGCTTGCCGCGGGGGCAGTCCTACGAGCAGTACTTC.

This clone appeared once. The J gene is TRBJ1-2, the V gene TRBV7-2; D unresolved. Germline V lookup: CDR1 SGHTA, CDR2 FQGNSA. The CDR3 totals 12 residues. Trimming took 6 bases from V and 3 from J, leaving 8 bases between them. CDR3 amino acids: CASSHGDYGYTF. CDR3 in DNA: TGTGCCAGCAGTCACGGGGACTATGGCTACACCTTC.

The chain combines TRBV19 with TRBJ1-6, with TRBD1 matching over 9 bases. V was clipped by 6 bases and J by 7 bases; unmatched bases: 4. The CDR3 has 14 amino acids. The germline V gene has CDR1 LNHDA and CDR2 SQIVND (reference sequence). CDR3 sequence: CASSLGTGNSPLHF. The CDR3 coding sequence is TGTGCCAGTAGCCTCGGGACAGGGAATTCACCCCTCCACTTT. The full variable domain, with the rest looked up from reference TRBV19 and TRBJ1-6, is DGGITQSPKYLFRKEGQNVTLSCEQNLNHDAMYWYRQDPGQGLRLIYYSQIVNDFQKGDIAEGYSVSREKKESFPLTVTSAQKNPTAFYLCASSLGTGNSPLHFGNGTRLTVT.

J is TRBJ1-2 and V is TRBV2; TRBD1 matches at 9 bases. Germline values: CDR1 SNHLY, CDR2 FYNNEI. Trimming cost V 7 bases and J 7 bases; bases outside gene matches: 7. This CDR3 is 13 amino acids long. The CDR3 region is CASKRDRDSGYTF. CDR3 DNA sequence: TGTGCCAGCAAACGGGACAGGGACAGTGGCTACACCTTC.

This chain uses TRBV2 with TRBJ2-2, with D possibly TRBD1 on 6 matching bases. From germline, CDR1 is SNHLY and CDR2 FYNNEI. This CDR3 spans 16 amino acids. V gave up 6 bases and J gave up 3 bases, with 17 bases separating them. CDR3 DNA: TGTGCCAGCAGAGCGCCCGGGACATACGACACCGGGGAGCTGTTTTTT. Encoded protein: CASRAPGTYDTGELFF.

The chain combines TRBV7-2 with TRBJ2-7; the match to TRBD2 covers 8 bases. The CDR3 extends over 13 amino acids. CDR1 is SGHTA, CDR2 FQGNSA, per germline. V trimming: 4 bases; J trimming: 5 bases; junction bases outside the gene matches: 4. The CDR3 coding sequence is TGTGCCAGCAGCTCGGGGGGGCAGGACGAGCAGTACTTC. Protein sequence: CASSSGGQDEQYF.

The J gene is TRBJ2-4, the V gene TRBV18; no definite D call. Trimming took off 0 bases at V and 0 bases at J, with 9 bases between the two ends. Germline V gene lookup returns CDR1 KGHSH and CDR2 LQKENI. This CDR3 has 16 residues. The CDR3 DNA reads TGTGCCAGCTCACCACCCCAGTCAACAGCCAAAAACATTCAGTACTTC. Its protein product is CASSPPQSTAKNIQYF.

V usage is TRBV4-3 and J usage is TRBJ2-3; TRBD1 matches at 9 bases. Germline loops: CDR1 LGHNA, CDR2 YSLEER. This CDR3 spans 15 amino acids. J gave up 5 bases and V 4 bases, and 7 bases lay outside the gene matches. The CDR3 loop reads CASSLGTGKGDTQYF. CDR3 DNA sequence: TGCGCCAGCAGCCTCGGGACAGGGAAGGGAGATACGCAGTATTTT.

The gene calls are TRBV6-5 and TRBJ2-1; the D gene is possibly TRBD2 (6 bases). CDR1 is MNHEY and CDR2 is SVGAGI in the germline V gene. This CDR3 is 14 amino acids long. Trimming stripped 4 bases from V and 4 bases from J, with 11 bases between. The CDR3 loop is CASSLGLSYNEQFF. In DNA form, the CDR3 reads TGTGCCAGCAGTTTAGGACTATCGTACAATGAGCAGTTCTTC.

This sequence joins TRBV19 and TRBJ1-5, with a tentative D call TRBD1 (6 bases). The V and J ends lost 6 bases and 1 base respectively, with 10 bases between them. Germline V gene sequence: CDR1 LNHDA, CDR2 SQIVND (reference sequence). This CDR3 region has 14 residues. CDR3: CASRVRGSNQPQHF. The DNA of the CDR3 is TGTGCCAGTAGGGTCAGGGGAAGCAATCAGCCCCAGCATTTT.

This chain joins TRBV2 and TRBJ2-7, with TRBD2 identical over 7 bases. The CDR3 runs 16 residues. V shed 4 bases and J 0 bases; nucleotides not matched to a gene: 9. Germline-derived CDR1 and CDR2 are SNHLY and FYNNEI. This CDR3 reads CASSGPLAASSYEQYF. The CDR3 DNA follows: TGTGCCAGCAGTGGACCCCTAGCGGCGAGCTCCTACGAGCAGTACTTC.

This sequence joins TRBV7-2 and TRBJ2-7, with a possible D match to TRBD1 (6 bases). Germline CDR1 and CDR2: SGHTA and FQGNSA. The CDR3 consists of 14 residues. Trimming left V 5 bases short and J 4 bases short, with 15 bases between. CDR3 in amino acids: CASSVQGSRYEQYF. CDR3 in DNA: TGTGCCAGCAGCGTTCAGGGGAGTAGGTACGAGCAGTACTTC.

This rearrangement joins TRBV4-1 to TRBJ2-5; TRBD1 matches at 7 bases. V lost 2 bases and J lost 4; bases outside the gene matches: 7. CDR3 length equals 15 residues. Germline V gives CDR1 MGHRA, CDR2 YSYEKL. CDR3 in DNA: TGCGCCAGCAGCCAATTCCCAGGGGGTGTAGAGACCCAGTACTTC. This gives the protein CASSQFPGGVETQYF.

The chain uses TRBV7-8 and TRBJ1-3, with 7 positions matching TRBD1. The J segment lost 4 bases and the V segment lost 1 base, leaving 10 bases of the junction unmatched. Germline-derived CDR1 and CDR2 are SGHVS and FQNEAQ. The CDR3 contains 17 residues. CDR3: CASSLVGTVLQGNTIYF. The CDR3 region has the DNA TGTGCCAGCAGCTTAGTTGGGACAGTCTTACAGGGAAACACCATATATTTT.

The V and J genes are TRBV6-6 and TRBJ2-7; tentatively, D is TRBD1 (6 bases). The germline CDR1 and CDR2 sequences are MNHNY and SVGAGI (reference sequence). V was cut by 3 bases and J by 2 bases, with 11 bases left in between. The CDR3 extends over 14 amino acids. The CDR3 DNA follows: TGTGCCAGCAGTTATCCAGGGGCCACCTACGAGCAGTACTTC. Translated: CASSYPGATYEQYF.

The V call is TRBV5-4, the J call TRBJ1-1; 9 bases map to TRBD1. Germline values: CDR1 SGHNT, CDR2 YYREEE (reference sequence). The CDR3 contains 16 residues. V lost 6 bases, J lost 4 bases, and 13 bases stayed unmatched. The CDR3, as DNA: TGTGCCAGCAACCCATCTAGGACAGGGGCGGGCACTGAAGCTTTCTTT. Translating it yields CASNPSRTGAGTEAFF. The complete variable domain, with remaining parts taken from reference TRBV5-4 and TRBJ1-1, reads ETGVTQSPTHLIKTRGQQVTLRCSSQSGHNTVSWYQQALGQGPQFIFQYYREEENGRGNFPPRFSGLQFPNYSSELNVNALELDDSALYLCASNPSRTGAGTEAFFGQGTRLTVV.

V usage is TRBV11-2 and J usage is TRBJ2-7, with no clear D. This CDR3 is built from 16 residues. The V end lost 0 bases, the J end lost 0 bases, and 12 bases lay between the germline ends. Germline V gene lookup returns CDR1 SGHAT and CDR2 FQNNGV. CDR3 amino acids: CASSLDAAAFSYEQYF. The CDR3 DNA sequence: TGTGCCAGCAGCTTAGATGCGGCAGCCTTCTCCTACGAGCAGTACTTC.

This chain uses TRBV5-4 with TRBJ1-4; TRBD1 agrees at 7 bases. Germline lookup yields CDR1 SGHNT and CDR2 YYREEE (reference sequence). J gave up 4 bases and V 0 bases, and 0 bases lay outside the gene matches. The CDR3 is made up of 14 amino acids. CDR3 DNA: TGTGCCAGCAGCTTGGCAGGGGGTAATGAAAAACTGTTTTTT. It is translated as CASSLAGGNEKLFF. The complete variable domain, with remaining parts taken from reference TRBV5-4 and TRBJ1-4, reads ETGVTQSPTHLIKTRGQQVTLRCSSQSGHNTVSWYQQALGQGPQFIFQYYREEENGRGNFPPRFSGLQFPNYSSELNVNALELDDSALYLCASSLAGGNEKLFFGSGTQLSVL.

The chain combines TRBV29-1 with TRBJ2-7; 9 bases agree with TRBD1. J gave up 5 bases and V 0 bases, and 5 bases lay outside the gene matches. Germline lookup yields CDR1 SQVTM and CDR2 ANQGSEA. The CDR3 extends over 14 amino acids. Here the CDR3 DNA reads TGCAGCGTTGAAGAGACAGGGGGAAAGGACGAGCAGTACTTC. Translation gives CSVEETGGKDEQYF.